The rows below give T cell receptor beta chains drawn from one sample of a study of CD8+ T cells in alopecia areata. Produced via immunoSEQ multiplex PCR; TCRdb's table is partial and in-frame only. The sample comprises over 150,000 clones, roughly 59% of which are singletons, and around 1.6% rests with the top ten. The material sequenced was CD4+ T cells sorted from blood, taken at week 0. The receptors here all came from a human donor with alopecia areata. Each CDR3 is given with its conserved first and last residue. The D gene is left open where the match is weak. Clone size, where shown, is once, few, many, or a class for clones that have expanded.

abundance: .
j_gene: TRBJ1-5
len: 15
v_gene: TRBV2
d_gene: TRBD1
CDR3nt: TGTGCCAGCAGTGAAGCGGGACAGGGGTCAGGGGCCCAGCATTTT
CDR3aa: CASSEAGQGSGAQHF

abundance: .
j_gene: TRBJ1-2
len: 14
v_gene: TRBV5-1
d_gene: .
CDR3nt: TGCGCCAGCAGCTTGGTCTCCCAGGGTTCTGGCTACACCTTC
CDR3aa: CASSLVSQGSGYTF

abundance: .
j_gene: TRBJ2-6
len: 19
v_gene: TRBV9
d_gene: .
CDR3nt: TGTGCCAGCAGCGTAGGTCTTCGAGGCGTTGGGTCTGGGGCCAACGTCCTGACTTTC
CDR3aa: CASSVGLRGVGSGANVLTF

abundance: .
j_gene: TRBJ2-3
len: 14
v_gene: TRBV6-5
d_gene: .
CDR3nt: TGTGCCAGCAATCCGGGTTCAGGCACAGATACGCAGTATTTT
CDR3aa: CASNPGSGTDTQYF

abundance: few
j_gene: TRBJ1-2
len: 14
v_gene: TRBV9
d_gene: TRBD1
CDR3nt: TGTGCCAGCAGCAAAGAGGGACAGGGCTATGGCTACACCTTC
CDR3aa: CASSKEGQGYGYTF

abundance: .
j_gene: TRBJ2-5
len: 14
v_gene: TRBV5-1
d_gene: TRBD2
CDR3nt: TGCGCCAGCAGCCCCACACGGGGGGAAGAGACCCAGTACTTC
CDR3aa: CASSPTRGEETQYF

abundance: .
j_gene: TRBJ2-3
len: 15
v_gene: TRBV5-1
d_gene: .
CDR3nt: TGCGCCAGCAGCTTGGCTGCAGGGCCGACAGATACGCAGTATTTT
CDR3aa: CASSLAAGPTDTQYF

abundance: once
j_gene: TRBJ2-5
len: 11
v_gene: TRBV2
d_gene: .
CDR3nt: TGTGCCAGCAGTTGGTTGGAGACCCAGTACTTC
CDR3aa: CASSWLETQYF

abundance: .
j_gene: TRBJ1-5
len: 15
v_gene: TRBV29-1
d_gene: TRBD1
CDR3nt: TGCAGCGTGATACAGGGGTCCGATGGCAATCAGCCCCAGCATTTT
CDR3aa: CSVIQGSDGNQPQHF

abundance: few
j_gene: TRBJ1-1
len: 13
v_gene: TRBV30
d_gene: .
CDR3nt: TGTGCCTGGAGTGTAAGGTCGGGGACTGAAGCTTTCTTT
CDR3aa: CAWSVRSGTEAFF

abundance: .
j_gene: TRBJ2-7
len: 13
v_gene: TRBV10-3
d_gene: .
CDR3nt: TGTGCCATCAGTGAGGCTGGGAAAGACGAGCAGTACTTC
CDR3aa: CAISEAGKDEQYF

abundance: .
j_gene: TRBJ1-2
len: 14
v_gene: TRBV30
d_gene: TRBD1
CDR3nt: TGTGCCTGGACGGGACAGGTCAAACGCTATGGCTACACCTTC
CDR3aa: CAWTGQVKRYGYTF

abundance: .
j_gene: TRBJ1-1
len: 15
v_gene: TRBV6-1
d_gene: TRBD1
CDR3nt: TGTGCCAGCAGTGAAACACCGGGACAGGAGGGTAGAGCTTTCTTT
CDR3aa: CASSETPGQEGRAFF

abundance: .
j_gene: TRBJ1-2
len: 16
v_gene: TRBV6-1
d_gene: .
CDR3nt: TGTGCCAGCAGTGAAGCGCTTCGGGCAGTAAACTATGGCTACACCTTC
CDR3aa: CASSEALRAVNYGYTF

abundance: .
j_gene: TRBJ2-3
len: 13
v_gene: TRBV6-1
d_gene: .
CDR3nt: TGTGCCAGCAGTGACCAGTCCACAGATACGCAGTATTTT
CDR3aa: CASSDQSTDTQYF

abundance: .
j_gene: TRBJ1-5
len: 17
v_gene: TRBV30
d_gene: TRBD1
CDR3nt: TGTGCCTGGAGTAAACAGGGGGGATCGAGAAGCAATCAGCCCCAGCATTTT
CDR3aa: CAWSKQGGSRSNQPQHF

abundance: .
j_gene: TRBJ2-2
len: 12
v_gene: TRBV30
d_gene: .
CDR3nt: TGTGCCTGGAGTAACGTTCCCGGGGAGCTGTTTTTT
CDR3aa: CAWSNVPGELFF

abundance: few
j_gene: TRBJ2-3
len: 13
v_gene: TRBV29-1
d_gene: TRBD2
CDR3nt: TGCAGCGTTTTCCTAGCGGGGGCGGGTACGCAGTATTTT
CDR3aa: CSVFLAGAGTQYF

abundance: few
j_gene: TRBJ2-7
len: 16
v_gene: TRBV7-8
d_gene: TRBD1
CDR3nt: TGTGCCAGCAGCTCGCCCCGGGCGGGACAGGGCCATAGGCAGTACTTC
CDR3aa: CASSSPRAGQGHRQYF

abundance: .
j_gene: TRBJ2-3
len: 13
v_gene: TRBV7-3
d_gene: .
CDR3nt: TGTGCCAGCAGCGTGGACTACACAGATACGCAGTATTTT
CDR3aa: CASSVDYTDTQYF

abundance: few
j_gene: TRBJ1-1
len: 14
v_gene: TRBV7-2
d_gene: .
CDR3nt: TGTGCCAGCAGCCCCGGATCCTCAGGGAACAAAGCTTTCTTT
CDR3aa: CASSPGSSGNKAFF

abundance: .
j_gene: TRBJ2-7
len: 14
v_gene: TRBV25-1
d_gene: TRBD1
CDR3nt: TGTGCCAGCAGTGAATGGGACAGATCCTACGAGCAGTACTTC
CDR3aa: CASSEWDRSYEQYF

abundance: .
j_gene: TRBJ1-1
len: 14
v_gene: TRBV25-1
d_gene: .
CDR3nt: TGTGCCTCCAGGCCAGGGTTCGAGAACACTGAAGCTTTCTTT
CDR3aa: CASRPGFENTEAFF

abundance: .
j_gene: TRBJ2-3
len: 14
v_gene: TRBV15
d_gene: .
CDR3nt: TGTGCCACCAGCAGACCCGGGCCTGAAAATACGCAGTATTTT
CDR3aa: CATSRPGPENTQYF

abundance: .
j_gene: TRBJ1-2
len: 13
v_gene: TRBV29-1
d_gene: .
CDR3nt: TGCAGCGTTGAAGGAACCCCGTACTATGGCTACACCTTC
CDR3aa: CSVEGTPYYGYTF

abundance: .
j_gene: TRBJ2-1
len: 14
v_gene: TRBV29-1
d_gene: TRBD1
CDR3nt: TGCAGCACGGAACAGGGGCTCTCCTACAATGAGCAGTTCTTC
CDR3aa: CSTEQGLSYNEQFF

abundance: .
j_gene: TRBJ2-3
len: 14
v_gene: TRBV5-1
d_gene: .
CDR3nt: TGCGCCAGCAGCTTGGAAAGAGCTACAGATACGCAGTATTTT
CDR3aa: CASSLERATDTQYF

abundance: .
j_gene: TRBJ2-1
len: 14
v_gene: TRBV7-2
d_gene: .
CDR3nt: TGTGCCAGCAGCTACCGGGACGATTACAATGAGCAGTTCTTC
CDR3aa: CASSYRDDYNEQFF

abundance: few
j_gene: TRBJ2-1
len: 13
v_gene: TRBV29-1
d_gene: TRBD2
CDR3nt: TGCAGCACACGGGGGGGCTCCTACAATGAGCAGTTCTTC
CDR3aa: CSTRGGSYNEQFF

abundance: .
j_gene: TRBJ1-1
len: 14
v_gene: TRBV4-1
d_gene: .
CDR3nt: TGCGCCAGCAGCCAAGATTTGGCCTATCAGCAAGCTTTCTTT
CDR3aa: CASSQDLAYQQAFF

abundance: .
j_gene: TRBJ1-4
len: 13
v_gene: TRBV19
d_gene: .
CDR3nt: TGTGCCAGTAGTCCGGGACTGGTTGAAAAACTGTTTTTT
CDR3aa: CASSPGLVEKLFF

abundance: few
j_gene: TRBJ2-3
len: 14
v_gene: TRBV4-3
d_gene: TRBD2
CDR3nt: TGCGCCAGCAGCGCACGGGGGGGCGGAGATACGCAGTATTTT
CDR3aa: CASSARGGGDTQYF

abundance: .
j_gene: TRBJ1-5
len: 13
v_gene: TRBV27
d_gene: .
CDR3nt: TGTGCCAGCAGTTTTTCGAGGGGTCAGCCCCAGCATTTT
CDR3aa: CASSFSRGQPQHF

abundance: .
j_gene: TRBJ1-5
len: 12
v_gene: TRBV29-1
d_gene: .
CDR3nt: TGCAGCGTTGGGGGGGAGGGTCAGCCCCAGCATTTT
CDR3aa: CSVGGEGQPQHF

abundance: .
j_gene: TRBJ1-5
len: 14
v_gene: TRBV5-1
d_gene: .
CDR3nt: TGCGCCAGCAGCATCGGACACAGCAATCAGCCCCAGCATTTT
CDR3aa: CASSIGHSNQPQHF

abundance: .
j_gene: TRBJ1-1
len: 15
v_gene: TRBV19
d_gene: TRBD1
CDR3nt: TGTGCCAGTAGTACCCAGGGGGGAAGCGTCACTGAAGCTTTCTTT
CDR3aa: CASSTQGGSVTEAFF

abundance: .
j_gene: TRBJ2-7
len: 13
v_gene: TRBV29-1
d_gene: TRBD1
CDR3nt: TGCAGCGTTCAGGGACAGGGGGGAGGCGAGCAGTACTTC
CDR3aa: CSVQGQGGGEQYF

abundance: .
j_gene: TRBJ1-1
len: 13
v_gene: TRBV4-3
d_gene: .
CDR3nt: TGCGCCAGCAGTCGAAGGCTGAACACTGAAGCTTTCTTT
CDR3aa: CASSRRLNTEAFF

abundance: .
j_gene: TRBJ1-1
len: 11
v_gene: TRBV20-1
d_gene: .
CDR3nt: TGCAGTGTTTTGCTGAACACTGAAGCTTTCTTT
CDR3aa: CSVLLNTEAFF

abundance: once
j_gene: TRBJ2-7
len: 13
v_gene: TRBV29-1
d_gene: TRBD1
CDR3nt: TGCAGCGTCCGGGACAGGGGGAGCTACGAGCAGTACTTC
CDR3aa: CSVRDRGSYEQYF

abundance: .
j_gene: TRBJ2-2
len: 15
v_gene: TRBV30
d_gene: TRBD1
CDR3nt: TGTGCCTGGAGTGGGACAGGGAATGTTCCCGGGGAGCTGTTTTTT
CDR3aa: CAWSGTGNVPGELFF

abundance: once
j_gene: TRBJ2-3
len: 15
v_gene: TRBV7-2
d_gene: TRBD1
CDR3nt: TGTGCCAGCAGCTTACAACAGGGGGTCACAGATACGCAGTATTTT
CDR3aa: CASSLQQGVTDTQYF